This TCR beta chain was sequenced during a study of Graves' ophthalmopathy and Graves' hyperthyroidism. Findings and limits, study-wide: Most thyroid-expanded clonotypes exceeding 0.001 frequency were also found in blood.

Establishment of the diagnosis relied upon clinical symptoms, serum thyroxine, TRAb, thyroid ultrasound and orbital computed tomography. What supplied the PBMCs was more than 7.5 ml of fresh peripheral blood. CDR1 and CDR2 (germline): SGHTA, FQGNSA. Trimming pared 3 bases from V and 2 bases from J, leaving 8 bases between. This CDR3 spans 13 amino acids. Amplification of the TCR beta CDR3 regions used RNA transcripts (as template). The authors performed first-round RT-PCR with HTBI primers and then a second-round multiplex PCR. TCRdb re-called the multiplex PCR reads with MiXCR, one entry per CDR3 protein. The table has 150,000 or so distinct CDR3 sequences, over 35% seen once. There are many counts of this clonotype. Its target is unknown.

The TCR comes from a woman aged 40 to 50 with Graves' ophthalmopathy. Material for sequencing was peripheral blood. The chain has TRBV7-2 and TRBJ2-7, with D possibly TRBD1 on 5 matching bases. CDR3 region: CASSFQTAYEQYF. The CDR3 nucleotides read TGTGCCAGCAGCTTCCAGACAGCCTACGAGCAGTACTTC.